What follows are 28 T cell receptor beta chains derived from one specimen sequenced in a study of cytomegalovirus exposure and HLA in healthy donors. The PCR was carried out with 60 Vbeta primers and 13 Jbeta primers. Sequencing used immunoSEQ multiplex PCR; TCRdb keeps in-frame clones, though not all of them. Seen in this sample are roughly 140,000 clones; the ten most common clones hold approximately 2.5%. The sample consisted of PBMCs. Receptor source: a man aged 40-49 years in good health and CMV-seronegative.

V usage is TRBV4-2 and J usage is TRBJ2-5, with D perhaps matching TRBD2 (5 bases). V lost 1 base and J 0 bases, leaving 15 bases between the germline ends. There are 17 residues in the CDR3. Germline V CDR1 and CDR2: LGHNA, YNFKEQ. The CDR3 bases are TGTGCCAGCAGCCAAGTGTGGGTGGGAGCAAACCAAGAGACCCAGTACTTC. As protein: CASSQVWVGANQETQYF.

CDR3 in DNA: TGTGCCAGTAGTCCCCGGGGACTAGCGGGGGGCACAGATACGCAGTATTTT. It encodes CASSPRGLAGGTDTQYF. The chain employs TRBV19 and TRBJ2-3, with 14 bases fitting TRBD2. Germline V gene sequence: CDR1 LNHDA, CDR2 SQIVND (reference sequence). V gave up 5 bases and J gave up 1 base; unmatched junction bases: 5. The CDR3 sequence is 17 residues long.

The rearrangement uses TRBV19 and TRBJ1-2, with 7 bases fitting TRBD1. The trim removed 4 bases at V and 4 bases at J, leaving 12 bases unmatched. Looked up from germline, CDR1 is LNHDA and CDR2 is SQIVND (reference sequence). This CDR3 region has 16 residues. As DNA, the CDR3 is TGTGCCAGTAGTAACCGGGACAGTTCTTCTAGCTATGGCTACACCTTC. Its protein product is CASSNRDSSSSYGYTF.

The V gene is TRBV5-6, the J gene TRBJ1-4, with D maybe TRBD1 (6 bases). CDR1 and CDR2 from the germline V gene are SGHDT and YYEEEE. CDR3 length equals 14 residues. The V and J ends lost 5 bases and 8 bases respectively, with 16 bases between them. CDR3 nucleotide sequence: TGTGCCAGCAGTACTACAGGGCTCCGGGAAAAACTGTTTTTT. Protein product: CASSTTGLREKLFF.

The CDR3 DNA reads TGCGCCAGCAGCTTACAGGGGGAATCCTACGAGCAGTACTTC. Its protein product is CASSLQGESYEQYF. This rearrangement joins TRBV5-1 to TRBJ2-7, with 8 bases lining up with TRBD1. V lost 2 bases, J lost 1 base, and 2 bases stayed unmatched. Germline assignment: CDR1 SGHRS and CDR2 YFSETQ. The CDR3 sequence is 14 residues long.

CDR3 in DNA: TGTGCCAGCTCACCGGGTCCCGGACTAGCGGGCTACGAGCAGTACTTC. Translating gives CASSPGPGLAGYEQYF. The chain uses TRBV18 and TRBJ2-7; 11 nucleotides align to TRBD2. The CDR3 runs to 16 residues. After removal of 3 bases from V and 3 bases from J, the junction contained 7 bases not matched to a gene. Germline-derived CDR1 and CDR2 are KGHSH and LQKENI.

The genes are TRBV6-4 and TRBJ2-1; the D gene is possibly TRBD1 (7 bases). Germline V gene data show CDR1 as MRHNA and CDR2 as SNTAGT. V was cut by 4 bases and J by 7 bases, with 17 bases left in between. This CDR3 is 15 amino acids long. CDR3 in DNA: TGTGCCAGCAGTGTGTGGGGAGGCAGGGGGAATGAGCAGTTCTTC. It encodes CASSVWGGRGNEQFF.

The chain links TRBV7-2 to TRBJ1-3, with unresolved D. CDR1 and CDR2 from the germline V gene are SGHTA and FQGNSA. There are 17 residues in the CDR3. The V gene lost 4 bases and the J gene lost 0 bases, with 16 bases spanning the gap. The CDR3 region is CASSSPSAGLSGNTIYF. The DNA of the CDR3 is TGTGCCAGCAGCTCCCCCTCGGCGGGTCTCTCTGGAAACACCATATATTTT.

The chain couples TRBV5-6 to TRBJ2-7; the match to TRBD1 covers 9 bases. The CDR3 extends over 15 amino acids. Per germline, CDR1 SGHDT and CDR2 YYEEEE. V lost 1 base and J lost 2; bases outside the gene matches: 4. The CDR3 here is CASSLRGQGAYEQYF. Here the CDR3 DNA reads TGTGCCAGCAGCTTGAGGGGACAGGGAGCCTACGAGCAGTACTTC.

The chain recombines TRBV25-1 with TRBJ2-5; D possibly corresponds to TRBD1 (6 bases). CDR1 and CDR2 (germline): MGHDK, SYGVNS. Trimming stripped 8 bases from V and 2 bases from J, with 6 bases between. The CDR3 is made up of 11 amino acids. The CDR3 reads CASGTQETQYF. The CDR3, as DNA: TGTGCCAGCGGGACACAAGAGACCCAGTACTTC. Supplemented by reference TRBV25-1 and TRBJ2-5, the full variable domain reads EADIYQTPRYLVIGTGKKITLECSQTMGHDKMYWYQQDPGMELHLIHYSYGVNSTEKGDLSSESTVSRIRTEHFPLTLESARPSHTSQYLCASGTQETQYFGPGTRLLVL.

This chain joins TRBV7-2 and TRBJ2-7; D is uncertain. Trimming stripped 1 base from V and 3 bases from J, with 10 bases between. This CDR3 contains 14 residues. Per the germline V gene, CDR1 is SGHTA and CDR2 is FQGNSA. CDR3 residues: CASSLGRSGYEQYF. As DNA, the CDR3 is TGTGCCAGCAGCTTAGGTCGGTCAGGCTACGAGCAGTACTTC.

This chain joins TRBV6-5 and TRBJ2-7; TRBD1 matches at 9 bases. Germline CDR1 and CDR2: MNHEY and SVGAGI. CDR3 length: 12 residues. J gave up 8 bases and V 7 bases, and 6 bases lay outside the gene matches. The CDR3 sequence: CASTAGQGKQYF. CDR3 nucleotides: TGTGCCAGCACCGCTGGACAGGGGAAGCAGTACTTC.

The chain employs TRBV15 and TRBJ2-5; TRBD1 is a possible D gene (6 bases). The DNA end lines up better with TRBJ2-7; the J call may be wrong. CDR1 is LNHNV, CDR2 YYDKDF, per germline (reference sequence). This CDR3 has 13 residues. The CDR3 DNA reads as TGTGCCACCAGCAGTGGGGGCCTCTACGAGCAGTACTTC. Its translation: CATSSGGLYEQYF.

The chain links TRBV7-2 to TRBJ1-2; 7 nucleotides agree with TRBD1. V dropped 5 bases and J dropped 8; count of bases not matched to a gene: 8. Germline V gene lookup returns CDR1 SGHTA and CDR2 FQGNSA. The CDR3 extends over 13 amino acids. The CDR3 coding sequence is TGTGCCAGCAGCATGACAGGGAAAGGAGGCTACACCTTC. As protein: CASSMTGKGGYTF.

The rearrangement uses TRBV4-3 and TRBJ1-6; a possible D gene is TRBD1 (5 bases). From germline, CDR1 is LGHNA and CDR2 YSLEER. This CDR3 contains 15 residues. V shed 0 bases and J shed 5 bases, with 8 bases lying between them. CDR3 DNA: TGCGCCAGCAGCCAAGACCAGGGAAATAATTCACCCCTCCACTTT. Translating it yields CASSQDQGNNSPLHF.

The CDR3 spells CASSPIAGASTSTDTQYF. In DNA form, the CDR3 reads TGTGCCAGCTCACCTATAGCGGGGGCCTCTACTAGCACAGATACGCAGTATTTT. This chain links TRBV18 with TRBJ2-3; the match to TRBD2 covers 9 bases. V shed 3 bases, J shed 0 bases, and the junction held 10 bases outside the gene matches. The germline V gene has CDR1 KGHSH and CDR2 LQKENI. The CDR3 consists of 18 residues. Full variable domain (outside the CDR3, taken from reference TRBV18 and TRBJ2-3): NAGVMQNPRHLVRRRGQEARLRCSPMKGHSHVYWYRQLPEEGLKFMVYLQKENIIDESGMPKERFSAEFPKEGPSILRIQQVVRGDSAAYFCASSPIAGASTSTDTQYFGPGTRLTVL.

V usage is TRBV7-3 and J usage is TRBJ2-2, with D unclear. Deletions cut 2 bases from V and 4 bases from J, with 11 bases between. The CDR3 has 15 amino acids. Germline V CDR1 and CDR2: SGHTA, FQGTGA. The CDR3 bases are TGTGCCAGCAGCTTAGCTGTTCCCGGCACCGGGGAGCTGTTTTTT. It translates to CASSLAVPGTGELFF. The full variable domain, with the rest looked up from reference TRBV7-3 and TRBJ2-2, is GAGVSQTPSNKVTEKGKYVELRCDPISGHTALYWYRQSLGQGPEFLIYFQGTGAADDSGLPNDRFFAVRPEGSVSTLKIQRTERGDSAVYLCASSLAVPGTGELFFGEGSRLTVL.

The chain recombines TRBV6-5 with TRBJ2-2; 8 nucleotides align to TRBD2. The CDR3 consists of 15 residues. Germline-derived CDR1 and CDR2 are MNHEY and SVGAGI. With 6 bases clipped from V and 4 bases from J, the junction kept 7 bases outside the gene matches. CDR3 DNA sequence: TGTGCCAGCAGCCGACTAGCGAGCGGCACCGGGGAGCTGTTTTTT. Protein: CASSRLASGTGELFF.

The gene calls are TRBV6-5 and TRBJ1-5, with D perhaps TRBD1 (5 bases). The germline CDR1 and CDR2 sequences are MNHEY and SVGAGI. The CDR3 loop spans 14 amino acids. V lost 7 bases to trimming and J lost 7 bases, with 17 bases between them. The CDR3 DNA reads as TGTGCCAGCAATCCCGGGGGGGTAGGGCAGCCCCAGCATTTT. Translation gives CASNPGGVGQPQHF.

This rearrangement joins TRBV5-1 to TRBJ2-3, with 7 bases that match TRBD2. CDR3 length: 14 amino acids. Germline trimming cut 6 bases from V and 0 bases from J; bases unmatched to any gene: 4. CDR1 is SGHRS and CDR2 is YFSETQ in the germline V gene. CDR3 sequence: CASTRGDSTDTQYF. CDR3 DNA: TGCGCCAGCACTCGGGGGGACAGCACAGATACGCAGTATTTT.

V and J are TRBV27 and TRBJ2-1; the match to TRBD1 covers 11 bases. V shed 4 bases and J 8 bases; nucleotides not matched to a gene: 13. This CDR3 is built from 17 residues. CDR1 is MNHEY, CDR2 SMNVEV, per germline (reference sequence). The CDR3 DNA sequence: TGTGCCAGCAGTTATCACAAGTGGGACAGGGGGATGGATGAGCAGTTCTTC. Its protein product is CASSYHKWDRGMDEQFF.

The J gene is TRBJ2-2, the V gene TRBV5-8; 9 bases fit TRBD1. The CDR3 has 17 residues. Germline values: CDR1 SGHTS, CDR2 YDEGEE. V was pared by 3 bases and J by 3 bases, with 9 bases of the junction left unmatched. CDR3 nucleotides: TGTGCCAGCAGCTGGTTGAACAGGGGGCGGGACACCGGGGAGCTGTTTTTT. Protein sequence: CASSWLNRGRDTGELFF.

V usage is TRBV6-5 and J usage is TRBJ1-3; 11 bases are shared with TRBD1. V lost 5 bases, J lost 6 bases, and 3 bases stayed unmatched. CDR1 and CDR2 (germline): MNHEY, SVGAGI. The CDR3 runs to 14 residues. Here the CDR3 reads CASSQGQGANTIYF. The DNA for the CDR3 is TGTGCCAGCAGTCAAGGACAGGGGGCAAACACCATATATTTT.

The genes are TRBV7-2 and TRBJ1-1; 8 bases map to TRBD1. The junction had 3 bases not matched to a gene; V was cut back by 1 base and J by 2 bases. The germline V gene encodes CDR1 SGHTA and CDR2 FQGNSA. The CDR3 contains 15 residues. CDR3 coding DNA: TGTGCCAGCAGCTTAGTACAGGGGGTAAACACTGAAGCTTTCTTT. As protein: CASSLVQGVNTEAFF.

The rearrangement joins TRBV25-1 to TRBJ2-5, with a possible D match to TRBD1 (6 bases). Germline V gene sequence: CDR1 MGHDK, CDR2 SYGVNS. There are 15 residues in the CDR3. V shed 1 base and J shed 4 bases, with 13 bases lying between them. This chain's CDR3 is CASSEFSGQRETQYF. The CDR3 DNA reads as TGTGCCAGCAGTGAATTCTCAGGACAGAGAGAGACCCAGTACTTC.

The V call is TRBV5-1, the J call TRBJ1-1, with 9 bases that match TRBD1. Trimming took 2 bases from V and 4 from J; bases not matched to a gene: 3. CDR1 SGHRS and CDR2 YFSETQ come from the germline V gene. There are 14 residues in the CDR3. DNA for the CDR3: TGCGCCAGCAGCTTACAGGGGGCGAGCACTGAAGCTTTCTTT. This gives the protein CASSLQGASTEAFF.

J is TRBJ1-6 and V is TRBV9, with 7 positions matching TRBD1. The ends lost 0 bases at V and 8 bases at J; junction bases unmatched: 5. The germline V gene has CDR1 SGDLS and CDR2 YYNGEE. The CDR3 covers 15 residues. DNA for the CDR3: TGTGCCAGCAGCGTAGTTGACAGGGAGGATTCACCCCTCCACTTT. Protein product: CASSVVDREDSPLHF.

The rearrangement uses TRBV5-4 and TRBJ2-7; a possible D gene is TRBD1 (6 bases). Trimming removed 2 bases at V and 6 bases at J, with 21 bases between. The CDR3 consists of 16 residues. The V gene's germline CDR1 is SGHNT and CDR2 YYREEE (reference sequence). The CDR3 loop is CASSLHPDSALVEQYF. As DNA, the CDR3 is TGTGCCAGCAGCTTACATCCGGACAGTGCCCTCGTCGAGCAGTACTTC.